The T cell receptor beta chain under discussion was sequenced for a study of OX40 agonist ivuxolimab in advanced cancers. On the study more broadly: Cancers in dose escalation were hepatocellular, melanoma, renal cell and head and neck.

CDR3 length: 14 residues. V was clipped by 4 bases and J by 1 base; unmatched bases: 3. Germline CDR1 is MGHRA and CDR2 is YSYEKL. Regarding the study as a whole: No determination was made of the antigen specificity of the expanded peripheral T cells.

Concerning this clone: Its antigen is not known.

Sequencing was performed with immunoSEQ multiplex PCR; in TCRdb, only in-frame clones are kept and a portion is missing. The profile shows some 14,000 clones, less than 90% of them singletons. The receptor comes from an adult with an advanced solid tumor such as melanoma, head and neck, liver or kidney cancer. The sequencing used CD4+ or CD8+ T cells sorted from blood, collected in a trial of the OX40 agonist ivuxolimab. The V gene is TRBV4-1, the J gene TRBJ1-1; TRBD1 agrees at 7 bases. The CDR3 is CASSPRQGNTEAFF. The CDR3 nucleotides are TGCGCCAGCAGCCCCCGACAGGGGAACACTGAAGCTTTCTTT.